The entry below gives a single T cell receptor (beta chain) sequence along with its context. What it binds is not known. The sample comes from a study of cytomegalovirus exposure and HLA in healthy donors. Overall study results and limits: A link between a missense DCLRE1C variant and TCR beta V- and J-gene trimming emerged from a later analysis.

The primer mix had 60 Vbeta and 13 Jbeta primers. The table came from immunoSEQ multiplex PCR; TCRdb's copy has only in-frame clones and leaves some out. The sample has more than 85,000 clones, over 75% seen once. V dropped 8 bases and J dropped 7 bases, with 14 bases sitting between them. The germline gives CDR1 SNHLY, CDR2 FYNNEI. The length of the CDR3 is 13 residues. The chain combines TRBV2 with TRBJ2-2, with D possibly being TRBD1 (6 bases). The origin of this receptor is a woman between 35 and 50 years old in good health and CMV-seropositive. Source material: PBMCs. The CDR3 spells CASHRVWDGELFF. DNA for the CDR3: TGTGCCAGCCACAGGGTCTGGGACGGGGAGCTGTTTTTT. Filled out from reference TRBV2 and TRBJ2-2, the complete variable domain reads EPEVTQTPSHQVTQMGQEVILRCVPISNHLYFYWYRQILGQKVEFLVSFYNNEISEKSEIFDDQFSVERPDGSNFTLKIRSTKLEDSAMYFCASHRVWDGELFFGEGSRLTVL.